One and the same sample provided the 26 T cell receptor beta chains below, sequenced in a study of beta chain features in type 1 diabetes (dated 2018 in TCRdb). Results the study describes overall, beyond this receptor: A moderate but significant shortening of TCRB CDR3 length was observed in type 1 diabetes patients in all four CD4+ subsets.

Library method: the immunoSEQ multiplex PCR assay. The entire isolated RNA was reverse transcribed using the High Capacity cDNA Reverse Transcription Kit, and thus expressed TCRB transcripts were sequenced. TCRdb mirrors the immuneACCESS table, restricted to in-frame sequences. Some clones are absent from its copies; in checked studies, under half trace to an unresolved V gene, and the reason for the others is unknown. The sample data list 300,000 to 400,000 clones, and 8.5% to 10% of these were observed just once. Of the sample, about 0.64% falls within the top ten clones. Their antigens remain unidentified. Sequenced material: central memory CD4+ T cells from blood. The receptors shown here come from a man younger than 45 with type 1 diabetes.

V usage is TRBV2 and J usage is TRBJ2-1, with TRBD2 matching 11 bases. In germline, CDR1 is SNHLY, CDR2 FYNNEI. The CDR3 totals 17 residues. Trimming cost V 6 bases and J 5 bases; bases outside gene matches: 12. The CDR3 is CASRVSPQTSGNNEQFF. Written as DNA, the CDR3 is TGTGCCAGCAGAGTCTCACCCCAGACTAGCGGGAACAATGAGCAGTTCTTC.

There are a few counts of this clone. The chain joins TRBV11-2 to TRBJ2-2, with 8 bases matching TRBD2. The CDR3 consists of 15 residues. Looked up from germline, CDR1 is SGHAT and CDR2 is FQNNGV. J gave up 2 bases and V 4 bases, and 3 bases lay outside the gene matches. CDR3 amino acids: CASSSTSVNTGELFF. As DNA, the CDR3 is TGTGCCAGCAGCTCGACTAGCGTTAACACCGGGGAGCTGTTTTTT. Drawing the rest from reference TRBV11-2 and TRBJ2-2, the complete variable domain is EAGVAQSPRYKIIEKRQSVAFWCNPISGHATLYWYQQILGQGPKLLIQFQNNGVVDDSQLPKDRFSAERLKGVDSTLKIQPAKLEDSAVYLCASSSTSVNTGELFFGEGSRLTVL.

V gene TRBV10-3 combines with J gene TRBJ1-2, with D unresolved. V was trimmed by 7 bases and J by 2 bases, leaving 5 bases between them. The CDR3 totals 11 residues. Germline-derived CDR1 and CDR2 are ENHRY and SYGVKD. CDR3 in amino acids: CAINRNYGYTF. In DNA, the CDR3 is TGTGCCATCAATAGAAACTATGGCTACACCTTC.

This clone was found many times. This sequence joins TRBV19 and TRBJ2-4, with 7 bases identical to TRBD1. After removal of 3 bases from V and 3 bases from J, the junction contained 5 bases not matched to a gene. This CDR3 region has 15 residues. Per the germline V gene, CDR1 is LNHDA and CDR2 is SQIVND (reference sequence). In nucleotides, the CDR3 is TGTGCCAGTAGTATCGGGACAGACTACAAAAACATTCAGTACTTC. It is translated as CASSIGTDYKNIQYF.

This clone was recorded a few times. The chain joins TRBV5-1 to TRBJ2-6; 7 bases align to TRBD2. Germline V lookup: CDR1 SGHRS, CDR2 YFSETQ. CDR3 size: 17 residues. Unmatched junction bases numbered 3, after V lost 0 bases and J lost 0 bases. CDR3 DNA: TGCGCCAGCAGCTTGGACGGGAGGACCTCTGGGGCCAACGTCCTGACTTTC. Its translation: CASSLDGRTSGANVLTF.

DNA of the CDR3: TGTGCCAGCAGCCAGGGACAAAGCTATGGCTACACCTTC. Translating it yields CASSQGQSYGYTF. J is TRBJ1-2 and V is TRBV14; possibly TRBD1 for D (6 bases). There are 13 residues in the CDR3. The germline V gene has CDR1 SGHDN and CDR2 FVKESK. V was shortened by 3 bases and J by 4 bases, with 9 bases between the two germline ends.

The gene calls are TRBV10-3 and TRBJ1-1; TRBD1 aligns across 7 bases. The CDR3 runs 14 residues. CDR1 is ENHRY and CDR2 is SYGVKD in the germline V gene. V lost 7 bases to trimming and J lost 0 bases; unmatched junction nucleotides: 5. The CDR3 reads CAITEQGMNTEAFF. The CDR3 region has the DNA TGTGCCATCACCGAACAGGGGATGAACACTGAAGCTTTCTTT.

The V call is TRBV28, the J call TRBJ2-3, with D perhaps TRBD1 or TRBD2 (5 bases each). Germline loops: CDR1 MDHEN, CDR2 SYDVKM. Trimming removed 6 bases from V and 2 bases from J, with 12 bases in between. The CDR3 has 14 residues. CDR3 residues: CASSDRGPTDTQYF. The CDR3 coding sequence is TGTGCCAGCAGCGACAGAGGGCCCACAGATACGCAGTATTTT.

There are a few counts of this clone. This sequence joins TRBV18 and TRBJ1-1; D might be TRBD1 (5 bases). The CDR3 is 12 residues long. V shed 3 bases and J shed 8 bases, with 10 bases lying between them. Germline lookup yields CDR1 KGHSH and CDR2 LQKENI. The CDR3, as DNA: TGTGCCAGCTCACCGGGGACGGCAGAAGCTTTCTTT. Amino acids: CASSPGTAEAFF.

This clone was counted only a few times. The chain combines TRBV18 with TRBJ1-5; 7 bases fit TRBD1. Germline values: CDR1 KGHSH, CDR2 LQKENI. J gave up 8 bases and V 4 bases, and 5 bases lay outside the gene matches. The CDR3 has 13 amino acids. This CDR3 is CASSRDRNEPQHF. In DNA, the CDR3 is TGTGCCAGCTCACGGGACAGAAACGAGCCCCAGCATTTT.

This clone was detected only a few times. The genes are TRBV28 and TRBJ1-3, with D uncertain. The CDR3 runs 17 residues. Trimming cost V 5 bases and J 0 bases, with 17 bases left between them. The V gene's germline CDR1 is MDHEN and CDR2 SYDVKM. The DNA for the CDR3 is TGTGCCAGCAGTCACACCGCAGGAGATCCCTCTGGAAACACCATATATTTT. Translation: CASSHTAGDPSGNTIYF.

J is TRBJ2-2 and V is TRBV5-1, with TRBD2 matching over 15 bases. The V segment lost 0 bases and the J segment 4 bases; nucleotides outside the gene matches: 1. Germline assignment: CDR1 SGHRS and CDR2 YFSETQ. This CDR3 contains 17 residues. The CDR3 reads CASSLAGLAGGTGELFF. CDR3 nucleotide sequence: TGCGCCAGCAGCTTGGCGGGACTAGCGGGAGGCACCGGGGAGCTGTTTTTT.

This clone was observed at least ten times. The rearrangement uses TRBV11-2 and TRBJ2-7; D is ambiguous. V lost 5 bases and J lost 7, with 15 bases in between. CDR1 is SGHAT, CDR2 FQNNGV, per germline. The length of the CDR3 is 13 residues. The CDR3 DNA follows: TGTGCCAGCAGCCCTCGGTCGACACGGGAGCAGTACTTC. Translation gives CASSPRSTREQYF.

CDR3 loop: CASSEWRAWRTHTGELFF. CDR3 bases: TGTGCCAGCAGTGAATGGAGGGCTTGGCGGACCCACACCGGGGAGCTGTTTTTT. The chain links TRBV2 to TRBJ2-2; TRBD2 might be the D (6 bases). From germline, CDR1 is SNHLY and CDR2 FYNNEI. Trimming took off 2 bases at V and 3 bases at J, with 19 bases between the two ends. There are 18 residues in the CDR3.

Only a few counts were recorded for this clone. The CDR3 nucleotides are TGCGCCAGCAGCCAAGAATGGGACAGCTACGAGCAGTACTTC. Translating gives CASSQEWDSYEQYF. The gene calls are TRBV4-3 and TRBJ2-7; TRBD1 matches 7 bases. The V gene's germline CDR1 is LGHNA and CDR2 YSLEER. The CDR3 has 14 residues. The ends lost 0 bases at V and 3 bases at J; junction bases unmatched: 2.

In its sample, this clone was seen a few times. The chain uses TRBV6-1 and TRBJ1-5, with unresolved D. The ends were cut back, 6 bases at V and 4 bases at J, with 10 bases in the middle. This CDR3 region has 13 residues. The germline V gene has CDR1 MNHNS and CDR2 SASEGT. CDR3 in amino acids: CASSQALNQPQHF. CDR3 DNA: TGTGCCAGCAGCCAGGCCCTAAATCAGCCCCAGCATTTT.

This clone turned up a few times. The CDR3 region is CSANGQGANTGELFF. As DNA, the CDR3 is TGCAGCGCGAACGGACAGGGGGCGAACACCGGGGAGCTGTTTTTT. The genes are TRBV29-1 and TRBJ2-2, with 10 bases that match TRBD1. This CDR3 region has 15 residues. Germline V gene data show CDR1 as SQVTM and CDR2 as ANQGSEA. Trimming took 7 bases from V and 0 from J; bases not matched to a gene: 5.

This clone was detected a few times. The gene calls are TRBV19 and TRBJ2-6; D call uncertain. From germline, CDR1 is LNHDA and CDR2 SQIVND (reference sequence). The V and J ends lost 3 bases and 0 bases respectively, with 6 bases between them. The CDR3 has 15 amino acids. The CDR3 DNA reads TGTGCCAGTAGTATTTCGCACTCTGGGGCCAACGTCCTGACTTTC. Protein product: CASSISHSGANVLTF.

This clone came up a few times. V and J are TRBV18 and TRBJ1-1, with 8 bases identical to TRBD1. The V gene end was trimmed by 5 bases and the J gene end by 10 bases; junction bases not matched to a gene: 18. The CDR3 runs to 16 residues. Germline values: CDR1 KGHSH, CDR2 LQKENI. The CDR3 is CASSSGQGVYATRAFF. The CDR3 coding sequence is TGTGCCAGCTCATCAGGACAGGGCGTGTATGCAACTAGAGCTTTCTTT.

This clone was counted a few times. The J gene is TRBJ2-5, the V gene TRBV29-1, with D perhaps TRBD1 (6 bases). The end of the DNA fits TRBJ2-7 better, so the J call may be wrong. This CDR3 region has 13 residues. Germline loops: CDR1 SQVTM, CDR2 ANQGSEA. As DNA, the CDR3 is TGCAGCGTTGGGGGGCGCATAGGGGACGAGCAGTACTTC. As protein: CSVGGRIGDEQYF.

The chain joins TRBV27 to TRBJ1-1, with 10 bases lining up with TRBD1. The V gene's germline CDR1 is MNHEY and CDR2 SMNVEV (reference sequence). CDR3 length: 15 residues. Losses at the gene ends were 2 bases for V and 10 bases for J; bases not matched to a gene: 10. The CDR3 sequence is CASSLLPGQGKIAFF. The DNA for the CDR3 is TGTGCCAGCAGTTTACTTCCGGGACAGGGGAAGATAGCTTTCTTT.

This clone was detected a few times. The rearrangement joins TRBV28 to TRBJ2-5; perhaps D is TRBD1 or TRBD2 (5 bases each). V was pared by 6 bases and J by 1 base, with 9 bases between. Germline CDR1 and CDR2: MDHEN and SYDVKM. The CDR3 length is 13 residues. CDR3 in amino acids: CASSGTVQETQYF. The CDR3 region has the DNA TGTGCCAGCAGCGGGACGGTCCAAGAGACCCAGTACTTC.

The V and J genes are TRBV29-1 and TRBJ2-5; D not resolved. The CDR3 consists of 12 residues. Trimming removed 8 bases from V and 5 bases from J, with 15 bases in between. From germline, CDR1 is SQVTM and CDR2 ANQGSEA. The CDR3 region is CSSNLYGETQYF. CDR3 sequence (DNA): TGCAGCTCGAACCTATATGGGGAGACCCAGTACTTC.

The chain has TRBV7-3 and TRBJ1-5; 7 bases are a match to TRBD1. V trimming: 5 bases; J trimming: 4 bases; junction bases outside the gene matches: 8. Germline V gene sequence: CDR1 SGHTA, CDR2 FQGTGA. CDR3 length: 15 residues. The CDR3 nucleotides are TGTGCCAGCAGCACAGACCAGACAGGGAATCAGCCCCAGCATTTT. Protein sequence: CASSTDQTGNQPQHF.

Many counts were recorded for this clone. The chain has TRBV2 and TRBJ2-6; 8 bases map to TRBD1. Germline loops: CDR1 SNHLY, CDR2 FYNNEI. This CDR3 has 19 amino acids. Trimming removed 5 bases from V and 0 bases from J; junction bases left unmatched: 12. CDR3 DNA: TGTGCCAGCAGTTACTCCCCCGGACAGGGACTCTCTGGGGCCAACGTCCTGACTTTC. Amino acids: CASSYSPGQGLSGANVLTF.

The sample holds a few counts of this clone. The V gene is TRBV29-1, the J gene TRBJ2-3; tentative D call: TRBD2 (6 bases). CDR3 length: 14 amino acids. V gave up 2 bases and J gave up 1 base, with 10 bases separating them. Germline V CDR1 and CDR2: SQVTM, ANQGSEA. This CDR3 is CSVERSGGTDTQYF. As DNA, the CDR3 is TGCAGCGTTGAAAGGTCGGGGGGCACAGATACGCAGTATTTT.